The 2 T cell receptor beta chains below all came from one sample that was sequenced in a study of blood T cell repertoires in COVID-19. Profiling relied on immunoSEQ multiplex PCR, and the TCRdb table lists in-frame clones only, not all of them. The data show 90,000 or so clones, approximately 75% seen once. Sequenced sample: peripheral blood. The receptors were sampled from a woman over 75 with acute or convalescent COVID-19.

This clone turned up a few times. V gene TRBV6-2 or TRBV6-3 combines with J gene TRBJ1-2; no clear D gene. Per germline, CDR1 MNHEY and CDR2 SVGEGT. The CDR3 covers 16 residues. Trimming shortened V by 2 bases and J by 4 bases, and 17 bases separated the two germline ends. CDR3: CASSYAGSRGSYGYTF. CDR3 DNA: TGTGCCAGCAGTTACGCCGGGTCCCGGGGTTCCTATGGCTACACCTTC.

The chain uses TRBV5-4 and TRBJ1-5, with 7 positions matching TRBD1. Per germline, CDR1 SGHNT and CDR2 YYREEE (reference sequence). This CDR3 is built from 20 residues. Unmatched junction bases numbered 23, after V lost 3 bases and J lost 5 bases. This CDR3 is CASSSSDRLPLGGPDQPQHF. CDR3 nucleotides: TGTGCCAGCAGCTCTTCGGACAGGCTTCCCCTGGGTGGGCCCGATCAGCCCCAGCATTTT.